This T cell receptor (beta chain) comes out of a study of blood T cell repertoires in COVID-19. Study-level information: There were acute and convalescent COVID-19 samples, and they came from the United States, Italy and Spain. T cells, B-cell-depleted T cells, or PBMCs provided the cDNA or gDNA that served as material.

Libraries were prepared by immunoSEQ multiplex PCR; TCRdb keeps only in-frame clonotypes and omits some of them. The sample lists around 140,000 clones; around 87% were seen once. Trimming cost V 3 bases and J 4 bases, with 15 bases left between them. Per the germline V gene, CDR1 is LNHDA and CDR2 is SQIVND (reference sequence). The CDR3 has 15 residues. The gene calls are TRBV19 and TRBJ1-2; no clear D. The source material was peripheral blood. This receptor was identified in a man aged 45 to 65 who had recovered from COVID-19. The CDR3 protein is CASSIMSYSGYGYTF. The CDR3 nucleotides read TGTGCCAGTAGTATTATGAGTTACTCGGGCTATGGCTACACCTTC.